The 18 T cell receptor beta chains given below trace back to one sample, sequenced in a study of blood T cell repertoires in COVID-19. Assay: immunoSEQ multiplex PCR; the TCRdb copy retains only in-frame clones and omits some. The data contain under 200,000 clones, around 80% of them singletons. Specimen: peripheral blood. The source of these receptors is a woman aged 70-85 years with COVID-19, enrolled during active disease.

J is TRBJ2-4 and V is TRBV9, with 8 bases matching TRBD2. Trimming cost V 2 bases and J 2 bases; bases outside gene matches: 0. Germline V gives CDR1 SGDLS, CDR2 YYNGEE. The CDR3 runs to 14 residues. The DNA for the CDR3 is TGTGCCAGCAGCGTTAGCGGGACCAAAAACATTCAGTACTTC. Translated, it gives CASSVSGTKNIQYF. The variable domain in full, with the rest retrieved from reference TRBV9 and TRBJ2-4, is DSGVTQTPKHLITATGQRVTLRCSPRSGDLSVYWYQQSLDQGLQFLIQYYNGEERAKGNILERFSAQQFPDLHSELNLSSLELGDSALYFCASSVSGTKNIQYFGAGTRLSVL.

This clone has a handful of counts. The chain combines TRBV30 with TRBJ1-1, with D unresolved. The CDR3 contains 13 residues. Trimming took 4 bases from V and 0 from J, leaving 9 bases between them. Germline CDR1 and CDR2: GTSNPN and SVGIG (reference sequence). The CDR3 coding sequence is TGTGCCTGGAACCAACAAATGAACACTGAAGCTTTCTTT. The encoded protein is CAWNQQMNTEAFF.

The chain carries TRBV6-2 or TRBV6-3 and TRBJ1-2; the D is unclear. Trimming took off 6 bases at V and 6 bases at J, with 20 bases between the two ends. The CDR3 has 15 residues. Germline assignment: CDR1 MNHEY and CDR2 SVGEGT. In DNA form, the CDR3 reads TGTGCCAGCAGCCCAACCCGCGGCAGTGCGGATGGCTACACCTTC. Its translation: CASSPTRGSADGYTF.

V and J are TRBV15 and TRBJ1-4, with 7 bases that match TRBD1. The CDR3 runs to 15 residues. CDR1 LNHNV and CDR2 YYDKDF come from the germline V gene (reference sequence). The junction had 6 bases not matched to a gene; V was cut back by 1 base and J by 7 bases. CDR3 DNA: TGTGCCACCAGCAGAGGTCAGGGGGTTAGTGAAAAACTGTTTTTT. It is translated as CATSRGQGVSEKLFF.

This chain links TRBV9 with TRBJ2-7; 11 nucleotides agree with TRBD2. With V trimmed by 0 bases and J by 4 bases, 3 bases remained unmatched. The CDR3 extends over 15 amino acids. Looked up from germline, CDR1 is SGDLS and CDR2 is YYNGEE. This CDR3 is CASSVASGRIYEQYF. In DNA form, the CDR3 reads TGTGCCAGCAGCGTAGCTAGCGGGAGGATATACGAGCAGTACTTC.

This rearrangement joins TRBV10-2 to TRBJ1-6; unclear D gene. CDR1 and CDR2 from the germline V gene are WSHSY and SAAADI. Trimming took 0 bases from V and 9 from J, leaving 12 bases between them. There are 15 residues in the CDR3. CDR3 nucleotides: TGCGCCAGCAGTGAGTCAGAGTTTTGGAGTTCACCCCTCCACTTT. Translating gives CASSESEFWSSPLHF.

The chain joins TRBV27 to TRBJ1-1, with TRBD1 as a possible D gene (5 bases). CDR3 length: 16 amino acids. CDR1 MNHEY and CDR2 SMNVEV come from the germline V gene (reference sequence). The V gene lost 4 bases and the J gene lost 3 bases, with 18 bases spanning the gap. CDR3 bases: TGTGCCAGCAGTTCGGGGGAGGGGCGGAGGGACACTGAAGCTTTCTTT. Protein product: CASSSGEGRRDTEAFF.

The gene calls are TRBV11-2 and TRBJ2-3, with unresolved D. CDR1 and CDR2 (germline): SGHAT, FQNNGV. This CDR3 has 14 amino acids. V was trimmed by 2 bases and J by 2 bases, leaving 8 bases between them. CDR3 DNA sequence: TGTGCCAGCAGCTTACAGGATTACACAGATACGCAGTATTTT. Translation gives CASSLQDYTDTQYF. The complete variable domain, with remaining parts taken from reference TRBV11-2 and TRBJ2-3, reads EAGVAQSPRYKIIEKRQSVAFWCNPISGHATLYWYQQILGQGPKLLIQFQNNGVVDDSQLPKDRFSAERLKGVDSTLKIQPAKLEDSAVYLCASSLQDYTDTQYFGPGTRLTVL.

The chain recombines TRBV28 with TRBJ1-4; tentative D call: TRBD1 (6 bases). V lost 6 bases to trimming and J lost 0 bases, with 8 bases between them. Germline V lookup: CDR1 MDHEN, CDR2 SYDVKM. The CDR3 is 14 amino acids. In DNA form, the CDR3 reads TGTGCCAGCAGGCCAGGGGCAACTAATGAAAAACTGTTTTTT. It specifies CASRPGATNEKLFF.

J is TRBJ1-1 and V is TRBV28; 8 nucleotides line up with TRBD1. Germline CDR1 MDHEN, CDR2 SYDVKM. Losses at the gene ends were 8 bases for V and 5 bases for J; bases not matched to a gene: 13. The CDR3 length is 15 residues. The CDR3 reads CASGWSGGASTEAFF. The DNA of the CDR3 is TGTGCCAGCGGGTGGTCAGGGGGCGCGTCTACTGAAGCTTTCTTT.

The genes are TRBV30 and TRBJ1-2, with a possible D match to TRBD1 (6 bases). The germline gives CDR1 GTSNPN, CDR2 SVGIG (reference sequence). V lost 3 bases and J lost 8, with 13 bases in between. The CDR3 extends over 12 amino acids. The CDR3 loop reads CAWRRGGLGYTF. CDR3 nucleotide sequence: TGTGCCTGGAGGCGGGGGGGCTTAGGCTACACCTTC.

The V call is TRBV7-2, the J call TRBJ2-5; D is ambiguous. The CDR3 spans 14 residues. CDR1 and CDR2 from the germline V gene are SGHTA and FQGNSA. Trimming cost V 1 base and J 0 bases, with 6 bases left between them. The CDR3 DNA follows: TGTGCCAGCAGCTTAGTACAGTACCAAGAGACCCAGTACTTC. Its translation: CASSLVQYQETQYF.

This chain links TRBV18 with TRBJ1-4; a weak D match, TRBD1 (6 bases). Germline V gives CDR1 KGHSH, CDR2 LQKENI. V gave up 5 bases and J gave up 5 bases, with 21 bases separating them. CDR3 size: 17 residues. This CDR3 reads CASSTSTRGGLNEKLFF. The CDR3 region has the DNA TGTGCCAGCTCAACATCCACCCGGGGGGGCTTAAATGAAAAACTGTTTTTT.

This chain uses TRBV14 with TRBJ1-2; possible D gene TRBD1, 6 bases. Germline values: CDR1 SGHDN, CDR2 FVKESK. V was clipped by 3 bases and J by 0 bases, with 17 bases between them. The CDR3 runs to 17 residues. The CDR3 bases are TGTGCCAGCAGCCAGCGAATTCCGGGACATACTAACTATGGCTACACCTTC. The encoded protein is CASSQRIPGHTNYGYTF.

This clone was picked up a small number of times. The J gene is TRBJ1-2, the V gene TRBV30; maybe TRBD1 (5 bases). Trimming took off 1 base at V and 5 bases at J, with 8 bases between the two ends. Looked up from germline, CDR1 is GTSNPN and CDR2 is SVGIG (reference sequence). The CDR3 sequence is 12 residues long. As DNA, the CDR3 is TGTGCCTGGAGTGAAGGGGATTATGGCTACACCTTC. Protein: CAWSEGDYGYTF.

The chain uses TRBV19 and TRBJ1-4, with a weak D call TRBD1 (6 bases). The length of the CDR3 is 14 residues. Germline-derived CDR1 and CDR2 are LNHDA and SQIVND (reference sequence). Trimming left V 3 bases short and J 5 bases short, with 10 bases between. The CDR3 region is CASSIGRGNEKLFF. CDR3 coding DNA: TGTGCCAGTAGTATCGGCAGGGGAAATGAAAAACTGTTTTTT. Based on the CDR3 plus reference TRBV19 and TRBJ1-4, the full variable domain is DGGITQSPKYLFRKEGQNVTLSCEQNLNHDAMYWYRQDPGQGLRLIYYSQIVNDFQKGDIAEGYSVSREKKESFPLTVTSAQKNPTAFYLCASSIGRGNEKLFFGSGTQLSVL.

The chain employs TRBV2 and TRBJ1-5; D not certain. CDR1 and CDR2 from the germline V gene are SNHLY and FYNNEI. The V end lost 7 bases, the J end lost 6 bases, and 10 bases lay between the germline ends. The CDR3 runs 12 residues. The chain's CDR3 is CASTEVGQPQHF. The CDR3 DNA reads as TGTGCCAGCACGGAGGTGGGTCAGCCCCAGCATTTT.

The CDR3: CASSPQGTGNTIYF. The CDR3 DNA sequence: TGCGCCAGCAGCCCCCAGGGGACTGGAAACACCATATATTTT. The chain joins TRBV5-1 to TRBJ1-3; a weak D match, TRBD1 (6 bases). V lost 4 bases and J lost 2, with 10 bases in between. Germline CDR1 and CDR2: SGHRS and YFSETQ. The CDR3 totals 14 residues. Full variable domain (outside the CDR3, taken from reference TRBV5-1 and TRBJ1-3): KAGVTQTPRYLIKTRGQQVTLSCSPISGHRSVSWYQQTPGQGLQFLFEYFSETQRNKGNFPGRFSGRQFSNSRSEMNVSTLELGDSALYLCASSPQGTGNTIYFGEGSWLTVV.